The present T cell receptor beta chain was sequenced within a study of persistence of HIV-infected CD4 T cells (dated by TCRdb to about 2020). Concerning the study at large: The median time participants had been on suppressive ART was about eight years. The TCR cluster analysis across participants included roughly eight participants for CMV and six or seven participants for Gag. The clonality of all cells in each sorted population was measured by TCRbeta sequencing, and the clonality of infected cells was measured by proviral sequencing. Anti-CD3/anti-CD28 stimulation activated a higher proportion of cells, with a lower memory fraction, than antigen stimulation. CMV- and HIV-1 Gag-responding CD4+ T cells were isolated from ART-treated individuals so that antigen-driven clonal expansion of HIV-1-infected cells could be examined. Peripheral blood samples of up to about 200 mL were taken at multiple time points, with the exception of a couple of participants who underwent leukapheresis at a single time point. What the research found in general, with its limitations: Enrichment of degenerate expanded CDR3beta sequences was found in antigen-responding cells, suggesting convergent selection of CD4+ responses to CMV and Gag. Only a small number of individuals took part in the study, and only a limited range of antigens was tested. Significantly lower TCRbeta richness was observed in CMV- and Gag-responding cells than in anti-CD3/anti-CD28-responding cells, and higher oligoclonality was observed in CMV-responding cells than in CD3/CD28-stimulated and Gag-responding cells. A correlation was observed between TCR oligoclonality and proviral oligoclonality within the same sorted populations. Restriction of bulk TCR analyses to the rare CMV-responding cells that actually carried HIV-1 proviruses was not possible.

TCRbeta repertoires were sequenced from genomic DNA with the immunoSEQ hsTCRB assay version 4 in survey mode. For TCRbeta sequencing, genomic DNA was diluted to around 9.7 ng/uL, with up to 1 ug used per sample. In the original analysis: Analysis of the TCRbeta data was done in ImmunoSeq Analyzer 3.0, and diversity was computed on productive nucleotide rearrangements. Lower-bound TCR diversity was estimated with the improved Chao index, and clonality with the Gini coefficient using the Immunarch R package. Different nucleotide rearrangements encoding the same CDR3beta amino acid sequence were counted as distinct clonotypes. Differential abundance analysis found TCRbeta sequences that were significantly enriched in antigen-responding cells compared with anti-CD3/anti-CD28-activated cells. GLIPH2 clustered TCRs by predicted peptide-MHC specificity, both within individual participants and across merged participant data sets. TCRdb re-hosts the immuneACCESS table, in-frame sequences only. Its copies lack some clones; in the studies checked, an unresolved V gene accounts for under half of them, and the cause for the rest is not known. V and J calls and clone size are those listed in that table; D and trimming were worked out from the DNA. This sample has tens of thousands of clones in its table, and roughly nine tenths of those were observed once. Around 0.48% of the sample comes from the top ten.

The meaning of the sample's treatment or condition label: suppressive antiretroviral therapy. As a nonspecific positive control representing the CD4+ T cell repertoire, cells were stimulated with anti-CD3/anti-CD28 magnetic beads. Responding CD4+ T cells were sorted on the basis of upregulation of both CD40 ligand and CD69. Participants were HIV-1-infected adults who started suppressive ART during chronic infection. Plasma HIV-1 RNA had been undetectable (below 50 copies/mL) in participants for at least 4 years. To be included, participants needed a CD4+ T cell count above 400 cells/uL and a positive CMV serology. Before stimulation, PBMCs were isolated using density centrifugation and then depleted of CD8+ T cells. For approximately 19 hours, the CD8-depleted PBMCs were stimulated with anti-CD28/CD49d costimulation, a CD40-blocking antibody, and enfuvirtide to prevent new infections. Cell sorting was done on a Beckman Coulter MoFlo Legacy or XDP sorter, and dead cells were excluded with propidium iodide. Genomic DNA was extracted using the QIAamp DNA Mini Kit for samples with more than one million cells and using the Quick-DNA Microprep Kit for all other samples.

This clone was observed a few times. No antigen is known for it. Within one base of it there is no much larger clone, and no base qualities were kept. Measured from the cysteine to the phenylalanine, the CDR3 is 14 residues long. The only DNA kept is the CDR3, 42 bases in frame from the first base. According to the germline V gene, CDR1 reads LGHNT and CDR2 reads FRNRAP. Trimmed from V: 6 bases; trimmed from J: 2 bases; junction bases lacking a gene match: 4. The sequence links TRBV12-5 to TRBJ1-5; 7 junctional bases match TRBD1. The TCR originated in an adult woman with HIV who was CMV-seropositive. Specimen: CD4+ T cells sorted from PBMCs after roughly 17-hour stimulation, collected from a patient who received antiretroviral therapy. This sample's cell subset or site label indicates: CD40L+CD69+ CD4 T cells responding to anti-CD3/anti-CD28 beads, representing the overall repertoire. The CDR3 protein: CASGTGMGNQPQHF. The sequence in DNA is TGTGCTAGTGGGACAGGGATGGGCAATCAGCCCCAGCATTTT.